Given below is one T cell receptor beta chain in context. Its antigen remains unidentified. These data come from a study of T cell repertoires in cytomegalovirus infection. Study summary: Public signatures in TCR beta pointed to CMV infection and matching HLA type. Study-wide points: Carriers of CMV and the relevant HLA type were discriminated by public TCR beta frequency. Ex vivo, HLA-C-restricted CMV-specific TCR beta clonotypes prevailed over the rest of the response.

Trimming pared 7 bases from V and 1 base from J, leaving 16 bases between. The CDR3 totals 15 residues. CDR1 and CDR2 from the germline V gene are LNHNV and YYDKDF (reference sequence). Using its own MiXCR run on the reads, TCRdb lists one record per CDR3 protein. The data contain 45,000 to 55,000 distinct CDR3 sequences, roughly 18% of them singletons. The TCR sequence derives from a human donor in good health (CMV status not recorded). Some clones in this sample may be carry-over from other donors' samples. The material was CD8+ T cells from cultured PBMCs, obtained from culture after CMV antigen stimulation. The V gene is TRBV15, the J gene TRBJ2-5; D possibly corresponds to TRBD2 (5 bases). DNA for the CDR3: TGTGCCACCACTGAGGAACGGGGTTCCCAAGAGACCCAGTACTTC. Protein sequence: CATTEERGSQETQYF.